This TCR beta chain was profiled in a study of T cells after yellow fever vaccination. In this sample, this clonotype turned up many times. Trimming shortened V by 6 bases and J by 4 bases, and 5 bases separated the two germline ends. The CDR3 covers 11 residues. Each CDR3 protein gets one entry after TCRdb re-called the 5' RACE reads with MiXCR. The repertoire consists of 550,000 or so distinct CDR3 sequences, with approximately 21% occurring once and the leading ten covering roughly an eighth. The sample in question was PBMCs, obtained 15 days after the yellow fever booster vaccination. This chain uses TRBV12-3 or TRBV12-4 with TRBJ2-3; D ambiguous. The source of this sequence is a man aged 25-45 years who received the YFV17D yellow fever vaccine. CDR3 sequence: CASSRADTQYF. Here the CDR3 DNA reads TGTGCCAGCAGCCGGGCAGATACGCAGTATTTT.